Below, 8 T cell receptor beta chains from the same sample are listed, as sequenced in a study of identical twins. TCRdb passed the 5' RACE reads through MiXCR, listing each CDR3 protein once. This sample has 700,000 or so distinct CDR3 sequences; 21% occur once, and the top ten carry roughly 4%. These data are also associated with another study on T cells expressing NK-cell markers.

The sequenced sample consisted of PBMCs. These receptors all come from a woman between 18 and 30 years old in good health.

The sample holds a few counts of this clonotype. The CDR3 sequence is CASSLRQESQETQYF. The CDR3 region has the DNA TGCGCCAGCAGCTTGAGGCAGGAGAGTCAAGAGACCCAGTACTTC. The chain couples TRBV5-1 to TRBJ2-5; no reliable D call. The ends were cut back, 1 base at V and 2 bases at J, with 12 bases in the middle. CDR3 length: 15 residues. Per germline, CDR1 SGHRS and CDR2 YFSETQ.

This clonotype appeared a few times. The rearrangement joins TRBV7-2 to TRBJ1-2, with 8 positions matching TRBD1. In germline, CDR1 is SGHTA, CDR2 FQGNSA. The CDR3 runs to 14 residues. The V gene end was trimmed by 7 bases and the J gene end by 3 bases; junction bases not matched to a gene: 7. In DNA form, the CDR3 reads TGTGCCAGCACCCAGACAGGGGCTGACTATGGCTACACCTTC. This encodes CASTQTGADYGYTF.

This clonotype occurred a few times. The CDR3 nucleotides read TGCGCCAGCAGCCCGGGGCGACAGGGGCAGCAGTACTTC. As protein: CASSPGRQGQQYF. The chain recombines TRBV5-1 with TRBJ2-7, with TRBD1 matching over 8 bases. Germline lookup yields CDR1 SGHRS and CDR2 YFSETQ. This CDR3 comprises 13 residues. Unmatched junction bases numbered 8, after V lost 4 bases and J lost 8 bases.

The chain uses TRBV27 and TRBJ2-5; 11 bases line up with TRBD2. The germline CDR1 and CDR2 sequences are MNHEY and SMNVEV (reference sequence). V was pared by 5 bases and J by 3 bases, with 5 bases of the junction left unmatched. The CDR3 is 15 amino acids. The CDR3, as DNA: TGTGCCAGCAGTCGGAAACTAGCGGGAGAAGAGACCCAGTACTTC. It translates to CASSRKLAGEETQYF.

This clonotype was found many times. This chain links TRBV9 with TRBJ2-3; a possible D gene is TRBD2 (5 bases). The V end was cut by 2 bases, the J end by 1 base, with 8 bases between. The CDR3 sequence is 14 residues long. CDR1 is SGDLS and CDR2 is YYNGEE in the germline V gene. The CDR3 loop is CASSVGLGTDTQYF. The CDR3 DNA follows: TGTGCCAGCAGCGTTGGACTTGGCACAGATACGCAGTATTTT. Full variable domain (remainder filled in from reference TRBV9 and TRBJ2-3): DSGVTQTPKHLITATGQRVTLRCSPRSGDLSVYWYQQSLDQGLQFLIQYYNGEERAKGNILERFSAQQFPDLHSELNLSSLELGDSALYFCASSVGLGTDTQYFGPGTRLTVL.

This clonotype was seen repeatedly, ten times or more. The chain combines TRBV20-1 with TRBJ2-3; D is unresolved. The germline V gene has CDR1 DFQATT and CDR2 SNEGSKA (reference sequence). CDR3 length: 13 residues. The V end lost 3 bases, the J end lost 2 bases, and 9 bases lay between the germline ends. The DNA of the CDR3 is TGCAGTGCTAGGTCGCACCTCACAGATACGCAGTATTTT. It translates to CSARSHLTDTQYF.

The V and J genes are TRBV6-1 and TRBJ2-3, with TRBD2 identical over 11 bases. This CDR3 has 15 amino acids. Germline V CDR1 and CDR2: MNHNS, SASEGT. Trimming took 6 bases from V and 2 from J; bases not matched to a gene: 4. The CDR3 DNA sequence: TGTGCCAGCAGGCAACTAGCGGGGGTCACAGATACGCAGTATTTT. Its translation is CASRQLAGVTDTQYF.

This clonotype was observed a few times. V usage is TRBV12-3 or TRBV12-4 and J usage is TRBJ2-3; possibly TRBD2 for D (5 bases). The CDR3 totals 13 residues. V shed 6 bases and J shed 8 bases, with 15 bases lying between them. The CDR3 here is CASSLARKGTQYF. CDR3 bases: TGTGCCAGCAGCCTAGCCAGAAAGGGTACGCAGTATTTT.